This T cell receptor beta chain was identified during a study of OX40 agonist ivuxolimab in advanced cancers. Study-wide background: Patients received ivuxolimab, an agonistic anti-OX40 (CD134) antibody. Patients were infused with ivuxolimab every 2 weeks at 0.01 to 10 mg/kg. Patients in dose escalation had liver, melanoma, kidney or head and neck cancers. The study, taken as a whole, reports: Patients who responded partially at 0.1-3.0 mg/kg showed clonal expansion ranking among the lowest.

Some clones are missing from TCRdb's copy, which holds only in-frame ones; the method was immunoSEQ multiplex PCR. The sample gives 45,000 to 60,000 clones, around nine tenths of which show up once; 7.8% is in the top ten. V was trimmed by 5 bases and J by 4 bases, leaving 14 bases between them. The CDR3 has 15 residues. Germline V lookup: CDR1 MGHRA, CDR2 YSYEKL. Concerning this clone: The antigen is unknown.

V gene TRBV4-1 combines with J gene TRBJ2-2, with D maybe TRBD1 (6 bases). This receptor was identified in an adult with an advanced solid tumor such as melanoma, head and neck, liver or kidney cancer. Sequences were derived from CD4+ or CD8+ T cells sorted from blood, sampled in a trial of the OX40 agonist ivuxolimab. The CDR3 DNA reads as TGCGCCAGCAGCTCAACAGGGTTCGGCACCGGGGAGCTGTTTTTT. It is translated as CASSSTGFGTGELFF.